This T cell receptor (beta chain) originates from a study of Ad26.COV2.S vaccination and SARS-CoV-2 variants. Study as a whole: Donor got 5x10^10 or 1x10^11 viral particles of Ad26.COV2.S. Findings and caveats of the study: Total T cell responses were possibly underestimated by TCR breadth and depth analyses.

In regard to this clone: Antigen: not known.

Germline V gene data show CDR1 as SGHTA and CDR2 as FQGTGA. The V and J ends lost 5 bases and 5 bases, in that order; junction bases with no gene match: 6. CDR3 length: 15 residues. As for treatment: some 20 received Ad26.COV2.S at low or high dose, single or two shots; 5 received placebo; per-sample allocation not given. The study sampled participants on day 63 after the first vaccine or placebo injection. Method: immunoSEQ multiplex PCR; TCRdb's copy keeps in-frame clones and lacks some. Here the sample spans approximately 460,000 clones, nearly 90% being singletons. J is TRBJ2-7 and V is TRBV7-3; 13 bases are shared with TRBD2. The sequencing used peripheral blood, collected in a trial of Ad26.COV2.S vaccine versus placebo. The receptor was derived from a person aged 18 to 59 who received the Ad26.COV2.S COVID-19 vaccine or a placebo. The CDR3 nucleotides are TGTGCCAGCAGCCCGGGACTAGCGGGGACCCACGAGCAGTACTTC. Translating it yields CASSPGLAGTHEQYF. Complete variable domain (other parts from reference TRBV7-3 and TRBJ2-7): GAGVSQTPSNKVTEKGKYVELRCDPISGHTALYWYRQSLGQGPEFLIYFQGTGAADDSGLPNDRFFAVRPEGSVSTLKIQRTERGDSAVYLCASSPGLAGTHEQYFGPGTRLTVT.